One sample yielded the 19 T cell receptor beta chains listed below, sequenced in a study of OX40 agonist ivuxolimab in advanced cancers. Sequencing used immunoSEQ multiplex PCR; TCRdb keeps in-frame clones, though not all of them. The repertoire holds approximately 70,000 clones, with approximately 90% as singletons. The starting material was CD4+ or CD8+ T cells sorted from blood, obtained in a trial of the OX40 agonist ivuxolimab. All receptors derive from an adult with an advanced solid tumor such as melanoma, head and neck, liver or kidney cancer.

This sequence joins TRBV6-5 and TRBJ2-5, with 7 bases matching TRBD1. With V trimmed by 2 bases and J by 5 bases, 11 bases remained unmatched. This CDR3 spans 16 amino acids. CDR1 is MNHEY, CDR2 SVGAGI, per germline. The DNA of the CDR3 is TGTGCCAGCAGTTACACAAGCCGGGACAGAAGGGAGACCCAGTACTTC. This encodes CASSYTSRDRRETQYF.

The genes are TRBV11-3 and TRBJ2-4; 8 positions agree with TRBD2. CDR1 is SGHNT, CDR2 YENEEA, per germline. Trimming removed 5 bases from V and 6 bases from J; junction bases left unmatched: 15. The CDR3 runs to 17 residues. The CDR3 loop is CASSNRYSTSGLNIQYF. CDR3 bases: TGTGCCAGCAGCAACCGATATTCAACTAGCGGTTTAAACATTCAGTACTTC.

V is TRBV2 and J is TRBJ2-1, with TRBD2 matching over 9 bases. Germline CDR1 reads SNHLY; CDR2 reads FYNNEI. The CDR3 is 12 amino acids. V lost 7 bases, J lost 8 bases, and 3 bases stayed unmatched. The CDR3 DNA sequence: TGTGCCAGCAAACTAGCGGGCTATGAGCAGTTCTTC. Its protein product is CASKLAGYEQFF.

In this sample, this clone turned up once. V is TRBV6-5 and J is TRBJ1-2; 7 positions agree with TRBD1. This CDR3 spans 14 amino acids. V trimming: 6 bases; J trimming: 8 bases; junction bases outside the gene matches: 12. Per germline, CDR1 MNHEY and CDR2 SVGAGI. The DNA for the CDR3 is TGTGCCAGCAGACCCGGACAGGTTTTTAACGGCTACACCTTC. Amino acids: CASRPGQVFNGYTF.

The chain carries TRBV11-3 and TRBJ2-7; 12 bases map to TRBD2. V gave up 4 bases and J gave up 2 bases; unmatched junction bases: 3. Germline CDR1 and CDR2: SGHNT and YENEEA. This CDR3 comprises 15 residues. The CDR3 sequence is CASSWTSGATYEQYF. The CDR3 DNA reads as TGTGCCAGCAGCTGGACTAGCGGGGCCACCTACGAGCAGTACTTC.

The table lists this clone with a count of one. The chain carries TRBV5-1 and TRBJ2-1; perhaps D is TRBD1 or TRBD2 (5 bases each). There are 16 residues in the CDR3. CDR1 and CDR2 (germline): SGHRS, YFSETQ. V was cut by 4 bases and J by 8 bases, with 22 bases left in between. The DNA for the CDR3 is TGCGCCAGCAGCGAGGGAGTCGTAGGGGATTTGGATGAGCAGTTCTTC. Amino acids: CASSEGVVGDLDEQFF.

CDR3 sequence (DNA): TGTGCCAGCAGCTTTACGACCGGATTTGTCCAAGAGCAGTACTTC. It encodes CASSFTTGFVQEQYF. V gene TRBV9 combines with J gene TRBJ2-7; D gene uncertain. Germline V lookup: CDR1 SGDLS, CDR2 YYNGEE. The V gene lost 4 bases and the J gene lost 7 bases, with 21 bases spanning the gap. The CDR3 spans 15 residues.

This chain joins TRBV5-5 and TRBJ1-1; D call uncertain. The ends were cut back, 1 base at V and 0 bases at J, with 7 bases in the middle. Germline-derived CDR1 and CDR2 are SGHKS and YYEKEE (reference sequence). The CDR3 contains 14 residues. The CDR3 DNA is TGTGCCAGCAGCTTGTTCCGGGTGAACACTGAAGCTTTCTTT. Its translation is CASSLFRVNTEAFF.

This chain uses TRBV29-1 with TRBJ2-1; 9 bases agree with TRBD2. Germline V gene sequence: CDR1 SQVTM, CDR2 ANQGSEA. CDR3 size: 16 residues. The J segment lost 0 bases and the V segment lost 5 bases, leaving 8 bases of the junction unmatched. The CDR3 region has the DNA TGCAGCGTTTATGGTAGCGGGAGTAGCTCCTACAATGAGCAGTTCTTC. This encodes CSVYGSGSSSYNEQFF.

This chain links TRBV4-1 with TRBJ1-2; D possibly corresponds to TRBD1 (5 bases). Trimming shortened V by 0 bases and J by 7 bases, and 12 bases separated the two germline ends. Germline CDR1 reads MGHRA; CDR2 reads YSYEKL. CDR3 length equals 14 residues. DNA of the CDR3: TGCGCCAGCAGCCAAGAAGCGTCAGGGCGTGGCTACACCTTC. It codes for CASSQEASGRGYTF.

The chain joins TRBV5-1 to TRBJ2-3; perhaps TRBD1 as D (5 bases). Trimming shortened V by 2 bases and J by 0 bases, and 10 bases separated the two germline ends. The CDR3 is 15 amino acids. Looked up from germline, CDR1 is SGHRS and CDR2 is YFSETQ. CDR3 sequence: CASSLQVSSTDTQYF. The CDR3 region has the DNA TGCGCCAGCAGCTTACAGGTTTCTAGCACAGATACGCAGTATTTT.

This chain uses TRBV6-5 with TRBJ1-3; no reliable D call. The CDR3 is 11 residues long. V lost 6 bases, J lost 7 bases, and 7 bases lay in between. The germline CDR1 and CDR2 sequences are MNHEY and SVGAGI. CDR3 sequence (DNA): TGTGCCAGCAGGAGTAGGAACACCATATATTTT. Residues: CASRSRNTIYF.

The chain combines TRBV18 with TRBJ2-7; no reliable D call. The CDR3 is made up of 13 amino acids. Trimming cost V 0 bases and J 3 bases, with 6 bases left between them. Germline lookup yields CDR1 KGHSH and CDR2 LQKENI. DNA of the CDR3: TGTGCCAGCTCACCACCGAACAGCTACGAGCAGTACTTC. This translates into CASSPPNSYEQYF. The full variable domain, in which reference TRBV18 and TRBJ2-7 provide the parts outside the CDR3, is NAGVMQNPRHLVRRRGQEARLRCSPMKGHSHVYWYRQLPEEGLKFMVYLQKENIIDESGMPKERFSAEFPKEGPSILRIQQVVRGDSAAYFCASSPPNSYEQYFGPGTRLTVT.

The chain has TRBV10-3 and TRBJ1-2, with D possibly TRBD1 on 5 matching bases. CDR3 length: 15 residues. Germline CDR1 and CDR2: ENHRY and SYGVKD. Between the trimmed V and J ends, which lost 5 bases and 6 bases, there was a span of 19 bases. CDR3 sequence reads: CAISTAAGFVHGYTF. Written as DNA, the CDR3 is TGTGCCATCAGTACGGCAGCAGGGTTCGTCCATGGCTACACCTTC.

This chain's CDR3 is CASSGTGVSGYTF. CDR3 in DNA: TGTGCCAGCAGTGGAACAGGGGTTAGTGGCTACACCTTC. The chain combines TRBV6-1 with TRBJ1-2; TRBD1 agrees at 7 bases. This CDR3 region has 13 residues. V was pared by 4 bases and J by 7 bases, with 6 bases of the junction left unmatched. Germline assignment: CDR1 MNHNS and CDR2 SASEGT.

CDR3 in amino acids: CATSSDLIYRDRETF. The CDR3 DNA follows: TGTGCCACCAGCAGTGACCTTATCTATAGGGACAGGGAGACCTTC. The gene calls are TRBV15 and TRBJ1-2; 9 bases line up with TRBD1. CDR1 and CDR2 from the germline V gene are LNHNV and YYDKDF (reference sequence). The V gene end was trimmed by 3 bases and the J gene end by 14 bases; junction bases not matched to a gene: 16. This CDR3 has 15 amino acids.

A word on this clone: The identical CDR3 is also encoded by other nucleotide sequences in the sample. The chain carries TRBV28 and TRBJ2-7; 7 bases agree with TRBD2. From germline, CDR1 is MDHEN and CDR2 SYDVKM. CDR3 size: 15 residues. Trimming cost V 10 bases and J 4 bases; bases outside gene matches: 16. The CDR3 loop reads CATLPGGSGGYEQYF. The CDR3 DNA is TGTGCCACATTGCCTGGCGGGAGCGGAGGGTACGAGCAGTACTTC.

This clone was seen more than once but under ten times. The gene calls are TRBV5-5 and TRBJ1-4, with D hard to call. The CDR3 sequence is 14 residues long. CDR1 and CDR2 (germline): SGHKS, YYEKEE (reference sequence). Trimming removed 1 base from V and 7 bases from J, with 11 bases in between. CDR3 region: CASSLIPGGEKLFF. In nucleotides, the CDR3 is TGTGCCAGCAGCTTGATCCCCGGTGGTGAAAAACTGTTTTTT.

The J gene is TRBJ1-2, the V gene TRBV9, with D unclear. This CDR3 contains 14 residues. CDR1 and CDR2 from the germline V gene are SGDLS and YYNGEE. With 2 bases removed from V and 1 base from J, the gap between germline ends came to 9 bases. The CDR3 bases are TGTGCCAGCAGCGTTGGACCGATTAACTATGGCTACACCTTC. Translation: CASSVGPINYGYTF.